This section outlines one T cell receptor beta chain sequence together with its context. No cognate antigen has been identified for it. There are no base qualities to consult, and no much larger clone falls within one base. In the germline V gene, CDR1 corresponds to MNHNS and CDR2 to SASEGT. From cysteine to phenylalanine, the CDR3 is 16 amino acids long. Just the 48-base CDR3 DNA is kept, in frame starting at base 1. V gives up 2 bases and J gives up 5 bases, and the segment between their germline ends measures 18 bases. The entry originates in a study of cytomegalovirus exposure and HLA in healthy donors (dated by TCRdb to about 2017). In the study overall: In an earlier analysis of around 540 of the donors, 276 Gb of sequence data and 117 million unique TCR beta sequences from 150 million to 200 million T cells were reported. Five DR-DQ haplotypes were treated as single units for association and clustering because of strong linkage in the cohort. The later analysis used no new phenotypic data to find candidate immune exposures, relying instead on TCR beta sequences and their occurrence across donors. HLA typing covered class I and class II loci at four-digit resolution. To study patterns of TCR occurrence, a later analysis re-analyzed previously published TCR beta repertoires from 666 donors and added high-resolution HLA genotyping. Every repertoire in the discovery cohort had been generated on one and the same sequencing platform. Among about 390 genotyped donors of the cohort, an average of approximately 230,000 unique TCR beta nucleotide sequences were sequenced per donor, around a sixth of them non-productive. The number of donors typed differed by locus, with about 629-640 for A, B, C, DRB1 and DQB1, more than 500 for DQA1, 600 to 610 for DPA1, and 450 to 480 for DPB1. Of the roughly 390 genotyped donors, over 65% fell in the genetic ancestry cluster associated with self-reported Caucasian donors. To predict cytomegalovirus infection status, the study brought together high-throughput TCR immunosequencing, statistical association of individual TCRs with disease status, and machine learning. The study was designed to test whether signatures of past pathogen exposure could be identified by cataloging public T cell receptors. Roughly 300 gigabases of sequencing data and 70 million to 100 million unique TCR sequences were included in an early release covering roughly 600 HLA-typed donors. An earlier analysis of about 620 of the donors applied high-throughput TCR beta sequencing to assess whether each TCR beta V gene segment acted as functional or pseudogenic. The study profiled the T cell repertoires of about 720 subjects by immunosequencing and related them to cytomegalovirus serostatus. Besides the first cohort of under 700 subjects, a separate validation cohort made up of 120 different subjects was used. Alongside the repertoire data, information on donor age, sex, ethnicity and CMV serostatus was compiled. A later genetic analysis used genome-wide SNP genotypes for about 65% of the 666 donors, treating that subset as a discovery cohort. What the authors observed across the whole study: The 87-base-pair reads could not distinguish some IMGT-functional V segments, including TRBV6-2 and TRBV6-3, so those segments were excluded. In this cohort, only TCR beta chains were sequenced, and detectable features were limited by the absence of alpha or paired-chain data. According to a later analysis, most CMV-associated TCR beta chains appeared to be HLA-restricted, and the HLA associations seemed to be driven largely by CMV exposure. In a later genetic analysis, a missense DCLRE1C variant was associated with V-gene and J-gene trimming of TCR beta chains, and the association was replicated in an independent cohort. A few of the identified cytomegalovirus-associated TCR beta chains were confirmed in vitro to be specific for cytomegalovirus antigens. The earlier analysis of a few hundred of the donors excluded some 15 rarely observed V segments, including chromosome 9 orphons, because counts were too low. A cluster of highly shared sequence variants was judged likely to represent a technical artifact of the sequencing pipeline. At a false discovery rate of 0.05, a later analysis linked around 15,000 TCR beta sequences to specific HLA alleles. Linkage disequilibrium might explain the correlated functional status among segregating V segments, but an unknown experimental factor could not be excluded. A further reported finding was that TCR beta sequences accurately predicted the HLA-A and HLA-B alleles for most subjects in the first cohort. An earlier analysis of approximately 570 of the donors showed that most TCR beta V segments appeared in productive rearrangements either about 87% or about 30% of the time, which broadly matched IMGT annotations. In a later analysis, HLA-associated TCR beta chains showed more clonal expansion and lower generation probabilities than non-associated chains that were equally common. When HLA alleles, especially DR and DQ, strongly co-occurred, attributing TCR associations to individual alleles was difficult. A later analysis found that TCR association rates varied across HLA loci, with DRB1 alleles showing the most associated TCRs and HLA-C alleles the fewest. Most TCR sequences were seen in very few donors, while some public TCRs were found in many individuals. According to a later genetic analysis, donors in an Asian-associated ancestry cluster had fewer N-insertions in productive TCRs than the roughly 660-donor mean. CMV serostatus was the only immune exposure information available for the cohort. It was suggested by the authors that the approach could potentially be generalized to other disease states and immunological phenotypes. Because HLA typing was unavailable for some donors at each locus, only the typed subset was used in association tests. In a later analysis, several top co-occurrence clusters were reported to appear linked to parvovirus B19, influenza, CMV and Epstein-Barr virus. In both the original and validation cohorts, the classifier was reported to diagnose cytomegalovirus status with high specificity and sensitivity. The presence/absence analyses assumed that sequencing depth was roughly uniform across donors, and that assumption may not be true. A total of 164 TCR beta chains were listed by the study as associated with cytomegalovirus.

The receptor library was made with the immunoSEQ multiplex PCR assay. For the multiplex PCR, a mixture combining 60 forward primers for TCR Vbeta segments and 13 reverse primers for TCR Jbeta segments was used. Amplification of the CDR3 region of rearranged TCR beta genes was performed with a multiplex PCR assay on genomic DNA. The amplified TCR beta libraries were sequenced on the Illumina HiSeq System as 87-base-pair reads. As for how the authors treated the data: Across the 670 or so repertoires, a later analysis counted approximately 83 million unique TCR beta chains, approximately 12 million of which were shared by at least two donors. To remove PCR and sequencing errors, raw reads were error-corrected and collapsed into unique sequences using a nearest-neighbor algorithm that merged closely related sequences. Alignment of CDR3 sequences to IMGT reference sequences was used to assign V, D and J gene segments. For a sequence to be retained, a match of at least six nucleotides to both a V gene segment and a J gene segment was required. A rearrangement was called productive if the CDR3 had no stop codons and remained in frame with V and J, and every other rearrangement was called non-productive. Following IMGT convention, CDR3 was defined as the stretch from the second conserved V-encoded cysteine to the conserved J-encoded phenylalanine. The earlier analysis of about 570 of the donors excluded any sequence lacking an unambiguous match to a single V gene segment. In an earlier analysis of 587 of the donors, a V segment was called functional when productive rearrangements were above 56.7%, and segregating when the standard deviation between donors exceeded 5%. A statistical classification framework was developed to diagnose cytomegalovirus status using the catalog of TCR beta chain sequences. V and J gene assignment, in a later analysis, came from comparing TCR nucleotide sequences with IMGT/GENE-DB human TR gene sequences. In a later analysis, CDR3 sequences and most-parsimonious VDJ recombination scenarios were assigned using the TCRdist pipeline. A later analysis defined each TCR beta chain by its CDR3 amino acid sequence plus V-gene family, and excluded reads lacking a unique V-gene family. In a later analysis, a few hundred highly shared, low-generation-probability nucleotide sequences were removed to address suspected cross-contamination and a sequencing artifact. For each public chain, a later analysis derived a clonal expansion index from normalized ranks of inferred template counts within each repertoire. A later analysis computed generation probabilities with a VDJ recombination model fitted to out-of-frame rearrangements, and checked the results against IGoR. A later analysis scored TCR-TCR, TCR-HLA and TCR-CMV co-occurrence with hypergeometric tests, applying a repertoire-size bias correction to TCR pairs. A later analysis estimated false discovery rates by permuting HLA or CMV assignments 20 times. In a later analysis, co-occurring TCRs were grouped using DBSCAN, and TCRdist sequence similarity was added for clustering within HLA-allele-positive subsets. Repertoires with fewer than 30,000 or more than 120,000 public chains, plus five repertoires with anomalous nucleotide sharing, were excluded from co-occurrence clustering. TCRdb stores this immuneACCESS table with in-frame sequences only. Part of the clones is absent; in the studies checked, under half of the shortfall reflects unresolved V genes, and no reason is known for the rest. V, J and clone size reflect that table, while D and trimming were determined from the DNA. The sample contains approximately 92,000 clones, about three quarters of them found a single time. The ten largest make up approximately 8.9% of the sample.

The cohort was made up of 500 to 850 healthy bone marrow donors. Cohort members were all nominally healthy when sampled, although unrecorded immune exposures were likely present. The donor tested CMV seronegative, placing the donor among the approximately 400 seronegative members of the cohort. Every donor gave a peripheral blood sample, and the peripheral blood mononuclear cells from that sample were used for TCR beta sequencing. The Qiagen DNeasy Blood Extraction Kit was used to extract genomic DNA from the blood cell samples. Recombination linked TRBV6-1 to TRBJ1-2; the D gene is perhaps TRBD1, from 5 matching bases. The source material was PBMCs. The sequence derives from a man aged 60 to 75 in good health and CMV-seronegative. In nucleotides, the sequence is TGTGCCAGCAGTGAATCCTGGACAAAGCTAATGTATGGCTACACCTTC. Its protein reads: CASSESWTKLMYGYTF.